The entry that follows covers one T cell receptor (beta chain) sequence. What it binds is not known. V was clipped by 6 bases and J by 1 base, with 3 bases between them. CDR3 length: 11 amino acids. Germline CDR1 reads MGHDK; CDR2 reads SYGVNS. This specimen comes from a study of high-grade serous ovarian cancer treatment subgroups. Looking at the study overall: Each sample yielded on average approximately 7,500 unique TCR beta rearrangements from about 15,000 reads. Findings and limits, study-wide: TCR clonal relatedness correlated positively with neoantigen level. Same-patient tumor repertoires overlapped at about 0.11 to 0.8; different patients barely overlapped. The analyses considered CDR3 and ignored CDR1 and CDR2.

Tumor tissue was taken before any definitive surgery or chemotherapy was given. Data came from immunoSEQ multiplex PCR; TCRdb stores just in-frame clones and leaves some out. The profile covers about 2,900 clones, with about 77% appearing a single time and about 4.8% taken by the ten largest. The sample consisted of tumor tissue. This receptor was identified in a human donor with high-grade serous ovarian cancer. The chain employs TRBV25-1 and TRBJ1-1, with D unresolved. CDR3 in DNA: TGTGCCAGCAGGCGGAACACTGAAGCTTTCTTT. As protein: CASRRNTEAFF.